This T cell receptor (beta chain) originates from a study of blood T cell repertoires in COVID-19. Study-wide background: From T cells, B-cell-depleted T cells, or PBMCs came the material, which was cDNA or gDNA.

Under the authors' procedure: How many nucleated cells were present was estimated from reference gene primer amplification. Clones were sequenced by immunoSEQ multiplex PCR, and TCRdb holds only the in-frame ones, with some missing. That table gives V, J and clone size, and the DNA gave D and trimming. The sample has about 400,000 clones, about 89% seen once. The V gene lost 5 bases and the J gene lost 2 bases, with 13 bases spanning the gap. The germline gives CDR1 MDHEN, CDR2 SYDVKM. This CDR3 comprises 14 residues. Sequencing was done on a sample of peripheral blood. The chain combines TRBV28 with TRBJ2-7; tentative D call: TRBD1 (5 bases). The sequence was obtained from a middle-aged man with acute or convalescent COVID-19. The CDR3 protein is CASSTRTRPYEQYF. The CDR3 DNA is TGTGCCAGCAGTACCCGGACACGGCCCTACGAGCAGTACTTC.